These 5 T cell receptor beta chains share one sample of origin, sequenced in a study of cytomegalovirus exposure and HLA in healthy donors. Only in-frame clones appear in the TCRdb table, and some are missing; sequencing was by immunoSEQ multiplex PCR. The sample includes about 120,000 clones, about 87% of them seen just once. The source material was PBMCs. Every receptor here comes from a woman under 30 in good health and CMV-seronegative.

This sequence joins TRBV11-2 and TRBJ1-2; 7 bases align to TRBD1. Germline V gene sequence: CDR1 SGHAT, CDR2 FQNNGV. V lost 4 bases, J lost 3 bases, and 8 bases stayed unmatched. The CDR3 loop spans 15 amino acids. CDR3 bases: TGTGCCAGCAGCTCACCGCTACAGGGGCACTATGGCTACACCTTC. This sequence encodes CASSSPLQGHYGYTF.

V and J are TRBV30 and TRBJ1-5, with a weak D call TRBD1 (5 bases). Germline CDR1 reads GTSNPN; CDR2 reads SVGIG (reference sequence). Between the trimmed V and J ends, which lost 1 base and 2 bases, there was a span of 6 bases. The CDR3 is made up of 13 amino acids. CDR3 in DNA: TGTGCCTGGAGTGAAGGGGGCAATCAGCCCCAGCATTTT. Encoded protein: CAWSEGGNQPQHF.

The V gene is TRBV6-1, the J gene TRBJ1-1, with TRBD1 as a possible D gene (6 bases). The V gene's germline CDR1 is MNHNS and CDR2 SASEGT. V was cut by 6 bases and J by 0 bases, with 20 bases left in between. CDR3 length equals 17 residues. The CDR3 DNA reads as TGTGCCAGCAGAGAATTCGAGAGGGGGGGCATGAACACTGAAGCTTTCTTT. Translating gives CASREFERGGMNTEAFF.

J is TRBJ2-7 and V is TRBV6-1; 8 nucleotides line up with TRBD2. The CDR3 covers 16 residues. Germline V gives CDR1 MNHNS, CDR2 SASEGT. J gave up 5 bases and V 0 bases, and 9 bases lay outside the gene matches. In nucleotides, the CDR3 is TGTGCCAGCAGTGAAGCTTTTAGCGGGGCGCCGGACGAGCAGTACTTC. Its translation: CASSEAFSGAPDEQYF.

The rearrangement uses TRBV5-4 and TRBJ1-1; a possible D gene is TRBD1 (6 bases). The CDR3 is made up of 15 amino acids. From germline, CDR1 is SGHNT and CDR2 YYREEE (reference sequence). V shed 0 bases and J shed 4 bases, with 13 bases lying between them. Written as DNA, the CDR3 is TGTGCCAGCAGCTTGGCCGGGGGCGGGGGCACTGAAGCTTTCTTT. Amino acids: CASSLAGGGGTEAFF.